This TCR beta chain was found in a study of vaccination and CD4 T cells after COVID-19 (dated 2022 in TCRdb). Some background on the complete study: SARS-CoV-2 positivity had been established in the convalescent patients by nasal swab PCR, and mild disease was recorded in eight to ten of these patients and severe disease in one. Post-COVID blood samples from convalescent patients were collected a median of about 100 days after diagnosis, with a range of 35 to 161 days. Control cultures received a CEFX viral epitope pool as the positive control, an HIV-1 Nef peptide pool as the negative control, or no peptide. Each participant got two doses of either the Pfizer-BioNTech BNT162b2 vaccine (n=8) or the Moderna mRNA-1273 vaccine (n=2). Post-vaccine blood samples were collected a median of around 2.5 months after the second vaccine dose, ranging from about 14 to 241 days. For stimulating the cultures, overlapping spike peptide pools were used, derived from SARS-CoV-2 as well as from the common cold coronaviruses HCoV-NL63, HCoV-OC43 and HCoV-229E. In the convalescent cohort there were six males and four females, among whom were two Hispanic individuals, seven Caucasians, two Asians and one multiracial person. In around ten COVID-19 convalescent patients and a few infection-naive healthy vaccine recipients, the spike-specific CD4+ TCR repertoire before mRNA vaccination was compared with the repertoire after mRNA vaccination.

Preparation of the library involved PCR. DNA from cultured CD4+ T cells was subjected to TCR sequencing with the Oncomine TCR Beta short-read assay at the Johns Hopkins FTIC core. The QIAamp micro DNA kit was used to extract genomic DNA from the cultured CD4+ T cells. Oncomine TCR Beta libraries from cultured CD4+ T cells were pooled with unique dual indexes and sequenced on an Illumina iSeq 100. As for the original processing: Non-productive sequences were removed, and CDR3s that did not start with C, did not end with F or W, or were shorter than 7 amino acids were discarded. The MANAFEST web application identified antigen-specific clonotypes by comparing peptide-stimulated wells against reference wells and other culture wells. Positive clones required FDR below 0.05, an odds ratio above 5, and productive frequency above 0.1% in at least two of three replicate wells. Clonotypes that were significantly expanded in both SARS-CoV-2 spike wells and at least one common cold coronavirus spike condition were defined as cross-reactive. CDR3 homology was assessed with Levenshtein distances (stringdist) and unrooted phylogenetic trees (ape) in R version 3.6.1. Starting from the raw public reads, TCRdb applied fastp trimming at Q25, assembled clones with MiXCR and retained in-frame beta chains. Every distinct CDR3 protein forms one entry, paired with its most common genes and DNA. TCRdb, not the original authors, processed these V and J calls. The sample table contains about 2,800 distinct CDR3 sequences; only one count was recorded for about 20% of them. The ten largest account for 45% of the sample.

This clonotype is regarded as medium-sized (0.01 to 0.1%). No cognate antigen has been identified for it. No much larger clone is present one base from it, and per-base qualities are unavailable. On the study overall, not on this receptor specifically: The study included relatively few convalescent patients and did not analyze early timepoints after natural infection. Of the vaccine-specific clones found in convalescent patients, nearly all (304 of 307) were mono-reactive for SARS-CoV-2 spike instead of being cross-reactive with common cold coronaviruses. In convalescent patients, a median approximately 89% of post-vaccine SARS-CoV-2-reactive clones were detected only after vaccination, suggesting vaccine-specific priming. The median number of SARS-CoV-2-reactive clonotypes rose from 20 to 25 after infection to 30 to 45 after vaccination, but the change was not significant.

Per the publication, the treatment or condition label means: roughly 10-day PBMC culture with coronavirus spike peptide pools or control peptides (ViraFEST assay). The ViraFEST assay, used in the study, expanded antigen-specific T cells with peptide pools and then identified the expanded clonotypes through TCR sequencing. The positive SARS-CoV-2 PCR tests of the convalescent patients were dated from March to December 2020, before the Alpha, Beta and Delta variants emerged in the United States. Each well held 1.5 million to 2.5 million PBMCs cultured with approximately 9.2 ug/ml peptide pools in IMDM containing roughly 5% human AB serum and 9 to 10 IU/ml IL-2. On days 3 and 7, half of the culture medium was replaced with fresh IL-2-containing medium. Once the cells had been in culture for about 10 days, the EasySep CD4+ T cell isolation kit was used to isolate CD4+ T cells by negative selection. Ficoll-Paque Plus gradient centrifugation was used to isolate PBMCs from whole blood, and the isolated PBMCs were then either used fresh or cryopreserved at -140C. Culture conditions were generally each tested in triplicate wells.

From the cysteine through the phenylalanine, the CDR3 covers 13 amino acids. Only the CDR3 DNA stays, 39 bases, in frame from base 1. V is pared back by 0 bases and J by 2 bases, with 7 bases lying between the germline termini. According to the germline V gene (reference sequence), CDR1 reads DFQATT and CDR2 reads SNEGSKA. The clonotype originates from a human donor who had recovered from COVID-19. The V and J genes are TRBV20-1 and TRBJ1-1; a confident D gene designation cannot be given. Sequenced input: CD4+ T cells from blood, cultured in vitro. The nucleotides read TGCAGTGCTAGAGAACAGCTAAACACTGAAGCTTTCTTT. Translated, it gives CSAREQLNTEAFF.